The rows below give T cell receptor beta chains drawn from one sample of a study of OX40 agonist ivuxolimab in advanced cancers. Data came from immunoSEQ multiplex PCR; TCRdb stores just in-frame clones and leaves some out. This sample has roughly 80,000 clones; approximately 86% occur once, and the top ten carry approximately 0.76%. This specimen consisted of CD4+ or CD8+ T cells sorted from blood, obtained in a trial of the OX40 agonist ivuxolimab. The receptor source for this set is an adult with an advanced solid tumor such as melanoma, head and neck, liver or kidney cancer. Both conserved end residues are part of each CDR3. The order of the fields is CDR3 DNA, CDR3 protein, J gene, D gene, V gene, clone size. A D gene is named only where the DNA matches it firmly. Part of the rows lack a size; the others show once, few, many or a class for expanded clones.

CDR3 DNA: TGCGCCAGCAGCTCAAGGACTAGCGGGGGGCCCGTCGACACCGGGGAGCTGTTTTTT; CDR3 protein: CASSSRTSGGPVDTGELFF; J gene: TRBJ2-2; D gene: TRBD2; V gene: TRBV5-1; clone size: .
CDR3 DNA: TGTGCCAGCAGGCAGACGGGACTTGCCTACGAGCAGTACTTC; CDR3 protein: CASRQTGLAYEQYF; J gene: TRBJ2-7; D gene: .; V gene: TRBV7-2; clone size: .
CDR3 DNA: TGTGCCAGCAGTTCCGAGGGCACCTACGAGCAGTACTTC; CDR3 protein: CASSSEGTYEQYF; J gene: TRBJ2-7; D gene: .; V gene: TRBV6-6; clone size: .
CDR3 DNA: TGTGCCAGCAGCTTAGGTTCGGGGGTGTTAGGGTACGAGCAGTACTTC; CDR3 protein: CASSLGSGVLGYEQYF; J gene: TRBJ2-7; D gene: .; V gene: TRBV7-9; clone size: .
CDR3 DNA: TGTGCCAGCAGCTCAACGGGGGGCCCCAGGTTGGCAGATACGCAGTATTTT; CDR3 protein: CASSSTGGPRLADTQYF; J gene: TRBJ2-3; D gene: .; V gene: TRBV7-3; clone size: .
CDR3 DNA: TGTGCCAGCAGCGTAGCTCCGCGGGACAATGAGCAGTTCTTC; CDR3 protein: CASSVAPRDNEQFF; J gene: TRBJ2-1; D gene: .; V gene: TRBV9; clone size: .
CDR3 DNA: TGTGCCAGCAGCCGGACAGGGTCCTACGAGCAGTACTTC; CDR3 protein: CASSRTGSYEQYF; J gene: TRBJ2-7; D gene: TRBD1; V gene: TRBV7-2; clone size: .
CDR3 DNA: TGCGCCAGCAGCTTGGCCGGGACTAGCGATTACACCGGGGAGCTGTTTTTT; CDR3 protein: CASSLAGTSDYTGELFF; J gene: TRBJ2-2; D gene: TRBD2; V gene: TRBV5-1; clone size: .
CDR3 DNA: TGTGCCAGCAGCCCAGGACCGACGAACACTGAAGCTTTCTTT; CDR3 protein: CASSPGPTNTEAFF; J gene: TRBJ1-1; D gene: .; V gene: TRBV7-2; clone size: .
CDR3 DNA: TGTGCCAGCAGCCAAGATTTAGCGGGATCCTACGAGCAGTACTTC; CDR3 protein: CASSQDLAGSYEQYF; J gene: TRBJ2-7; D gene: TRBD2; V gene: TRBV4-2; clone size: medium-sized
CDR3 DNA: TGTGCCAGCAGCGGGACAGGGAAAGAGACCCAGTACTTC; CDR3 protein: CASSGTGKETQYF; J gene: TRBJ2-5; D gene: TRBD1; V gene: TRBV28; clone size: .
CDR3 DNA: TGTGCCAGCAGCTGGGACTCTACATCCGAGCAGTACTTC; CDR3 protein: CASSWDSTSEQYF; J gene: TRBJ2-7; D gene: .; V gene: TRBV7-6; clone size: once
CDR3 DNA: TGTGCCAGCAAATTCTCCAATCAGCCCCAGCATTTT; CDR3 protein: CASKFSNQPQHF; J gene: TRBJ1-5; D gene: .; V gene: TRBV28; clone size: many
CDR3 DNA: TGTGCCAGCAGTTCCCCGAAAAAGACAGGGGTGGAGACCCAGTACTTC; CDR3 protein: CASSSPKKTGVETQYF; J gene: TRBJ2-5; D gene: TRBD1; V gene: TRBV6-5; clone size: .
CDR3 DNA: TGTGCCAGCAGCCCCCTAGCCCTGGGCGGGGACACTGAAGCTTTCTTT; CDR3 protein: CASSPLALGGDTEAFF; J gene: TRBJ1-1; D gene: .; V gene: TRBV7-3; clone size: .
CDR3 DNA: TGTGCCAGCAGTGAAGGGGACAGTTGGAATAGCAATCAGCCCCAGCATTTT; CDR3 protein: CASSEGDSWNSNQPQHF; J gene: TRBJ1-5; D gene: TRBD1; V gene: TRBV2; clone size: .
CDR3 DNA: TGCAGCGGGACTAGCACAGATACGCAGTATTTT; CDR3 protein: CSGTSTDTQYF; J gene: TRBJ2-3; D gene: .; V gene: TRBV29-1; clone size: .
CDR3 DNA: TGTGCCAGCAGTGGGGACAGGGCCCTTTCTGCAACTAATGAAAAACTGTTTTTT; CDR3 protein: CASSGDRALSATNEKLFF; J gene: TRBJ1-4; D gene: TRBD1; V gene: TRBV6-1; clone size: once
CDR3 DNA: TGCAGCGTTGAAGATCCAGAGCGGAACACAGATACGCAGTATTTT; CDR3 protein: CSVEDPERNTDTQYF; J gene: TRBJ2-3; D gene: .; V gene: TRBV29-1; clone size: .
CDR3 DNA: TGTGCCATCAGTGAGTCGCAGCGGGAGCTCTGGCAGTTCTTC; CDR3 protein: CAISESQRELWQFF; J gene: TRBJ2-1; D gene: TRBD2; V gene: TRBV10-3; clone size: .
CDR3 DNA: TGCGCCAGCAGCTTGGTCCCGGACAGGAACTACGAGCAGTACTTC; CDR3 protein: CASSLVPDRNYEQYF; J gene: TRBJ2-7; D gene: TRBD1; V gene: TRBV5-1; clone size: .
CDR3 DNA: TGTGCCAGCAGCCCCGGACAGGGAATAGTCGCAGGCTTGTTGGGGCCGGCAAACACCATATATTTT; CDR3 protein: CASSPGQGIVAGLLGPANTIYF; J gene: TRBJ1-3; D gene: TRBD1; V gene: TRBV9; clone size: .
CDR3 DNA: TGTGCCAGCAGCTTAGACCCTCGAGGGAACACTGAAGCTTTCTTT; CDR3 protein: CASSLDPRGNTEAFF; J gene: TRBJ1-1; D gene: .; V gene: TRBV7-8; clone size: .
CDR3 DNA: TGTGCCAGCAGCCGCAACTCTCGGACGGTTAACACTGAAGCTTTCTTT; CDR3 protein: CASSRNSRTVNTEAFF; J gene: TRBJ1-1; D gene: .; V gene: TRBV4-2; clone size: .
CDR3 DNA: TGCGCCAGCAGCCCCACGGGGAACACCGGGGAGCTGTTTTTT; CDR3 protein: CASSPTGNTGELFF; J gene: TRBJ2-2; D gene: .; V gene: TRBV5-1; clone size: .
CDR3 DNA: TGTGCCAGCAGTGGACCTTTAAATGAGCAGTTCTTC; CDR3 protein: CASSGPLNEQFF; J gene: TRBJ2-1; D gene: .; V gene: TRBV25-1; clone size: once
CDR3 DNA: TGTGCCACCAGACTCCCAACAGGTAGGGGCAATCAGCCCCAGCATTTT; CDR3 protein: CATRLPTGRGNQPQHF; J gene: TRBJ1-5; D gene: .; V gene: TRBV19; clone size: .
CDR3 DNA: TGTGCCAGCCGGATCGGGGGGGTTCAAGAGACCCAGTACTTC; CDR3 protein: CASRIGGVQETQYF; J gene: TRBJ2-5; D gene: TRBD2; V gene: TRBV28; clone size: .
CDR3 DNA: TGCGCCAGCAGTCCCACGGGGGCCGAAGAGACCCAGTACTTC; CDR3 protein: CASSPTGAEETQYF; J gene: TRBJ2-5; D gene: .; V gene: TRBV5-1; clone size: .
CDR3 DNA: TGTGCCAGCAGCCCAAGGGGAAGAGATACGCAGTATTTT; CDR3 protein: CASSPRGRDTQYF; J gene: TRBJ2-3; D gene: .; V gene: TRBV7-9; clone size: .
CDR3 DNA: TGTGCCTGGAGCGGGACAGTAGGTCAGCCCCAGCATTTT; CDR3 protein: CAWSGTVGQPQHF; J gene: TRBJ1-5; D gene: TRBD1; V gene: TRBV30; clone size: .
CDR3 DNA: TGCGCCAGCAGTCAAAGGGCAGGGGACTATGGCTACACCTTC; CDR3 protein: CASSQRAGDYGYTF; J gene: TRBJ1-2; D gene: .; V gene: TRBV23-1; clone size: .
CDR3 DNA: TGTGCCAGCAGATCCGATCGACAGTTCCCGAACACTGAAGCTTTCTTT; CDR3 protein: CASRSDRQFPNTEAFF; J gene: TRBJ1-1; D gene: .; V gene: TRBV27; clone size: .
CDR3 DNA: TGTGCCAGTAGTATCGGGCCAGCGCAAGAGACCCAGTACTTC; CDR3 protein: CASSIGPAQETQYF; J gene: TRBJ2-5; D gene: .; V gene: TRBV19; clone size: .
CDR3 DNA: TGTGCCAGCAGTGAGAATCATGCGAGCTCTGGAAACACCATATATTTT; CDR3 protein: CASSENHASSGNTIYF; J gene: TRBJ1-3; D gene: .; V gene: TRBV2; clone size: .
CDR3 DNA: TGCGCCAGCAGTGAGTCCAGGACAGCTCTTCAGCCCCAGCATTTT; CDR3 protein: CASSESRTALQPQHF; J gene: TRBJ1-5; D gene: .; V gene: TRBV10-2; clone size: .
CDR3 DNA: TGTGCCAGCAGTTACTCGAGAGGGGCCGGCTACACCTTC; CDR3 protein: CASSYSRGAGYTF; J gene: TRBJ1-2; D gene: .; V gene: TRBV6-6; clone size: .
CDR3 DNA: TGTGCCAGCAGTCGGACAGGGGTATCGAGCGCCGACGAGCAGTACTTC; CDR3 protein: CASSRTGVSSADEQYF; J gene: TRBJ2-7; D gene: TRBD1; V gene: TRBV7-8; clone size: .
CDR3 DNA: TGTGCCAGCAGTGATCTGGTGAGCTACACCTTC; CDR3 protein: CASSDLVSYTF; J gene: TRBJ1-2; D gene: .; V gene: TRBV2; clone size: .
CDR3 DNA: TGTGCCAGCTCACCATGGGAGACAACTAATGAAAAACTGTTTTTT; CDR3 protein: CASSPWETTNEKLFF; J gene: TRBJ1-4; D gene: .; V gene: TRBV18; clone size: .
CDR3 DNA: TGTGCCAGCAGCTTATGGGTTAGCGAGGGTGAGCAGTTCTTC; CDR3 protein: CASSLWVSEGEQFF; J gene: TRBJ2-1; D gene: .; V gene: TRBV7-2; clone size: .
CDR3 DNA: TGTGCCAGCAGTGGGACTAGCGGGGGGGCCTACAATGAGCAGTTCTTC; CDR3 protein: CASSGTSGGAYNEQFF; J gene: TRBJ2-1; D gene: TRBD2; V gene: TRBV28; clone size: .
CDR3 DNA: TGTGCCAGCAGCCCGGATCGGGGCGGGGGGGCCTCTGGGGCCAACGTCCTGACTTTC; CDR3 protein: CASSPDRGGGASGANVLTF; J gene: TRBJ2-6; D gene: TRBD2; V gene: TRBV4-2; clone size: .
CDR3 DNA: TGCGCCAGCAGTCTACAGGGAATGCAAGAGACCCAGTACTTC; CDR3 protein: CASSLQGMQETQYF; J gene: TRBJ2-5; D gene: .; V gene: TRBV5-1; clone size: .
CDR3 DNA: TGTGCCAGCAGCTTAGACTTTGGAGGGGAAAACACTGAAGCTTTCTTT; CDR3 protein: CASSLDFGGENTEAFF; J gene: TRBJ1-1; D gene: .; V gene: TRBV7-2; clone size: .
CDR3 DNA: TGTGCCAGCAGCGTCCCTCTGGGAGGAGCACGGGAGACCCAGTACTTC; CDR3 protein: CASSVPLGGARETQYF; J gene: TRBJ2-5; D gene: .; V gene: TRBV9; clone size: .
CDR3 DNA: TGCGCCAGCAGCTTCCCCGGGAGCTCCTACAATGAGCAGTTCTTC; CDR3 protein: CASSFPGSSYNEQFF; J gene: TRBJ2-1; D gene: .; V gene: TRBV5-1; clone size: .
CDR3 DNA: TGTGCCAGCAGCTTAGGGGCAGGGGGCTACAATGAGCAGTTCTTC; CDR3 protein: CASSLGAGGYNEQFF; J gene: TRBJ2-1; D gene: TRBD1; V gene: TRBV11-3; clone size: .
CDR3 DNA: TGTGCCAGTAGTTTACCGGGCCCTCATTCACCCCTCCACTTT; CDR3 protein: CASSLPGPHSPLHF; J gene: TRBJ1-6; D gene: .; V gene: TRBV19; clone size: .
CDR3 DNA: TGCGCCAGCAGTGGGGAGGGAACGGGAGAGTACGAGCAGTACTTC; CDR3 protein: CASSGEGTGEYEQYF; J gene: TRBJ2-7; D gene: TRBD2; V gene: TRBV10-1; clone size: few
CDR3 DNA: TGTGCCAGCAGCTTACGGGTAGCGGGAGGGTACGAGCAGTACTTC; CDR3 protein: CASSLRVAGGYEQYF; J gene: TRBJ2-7; D gene: TRBD2; V gene: TRBV7-3; clone size: .
CDR3 DNA: TGCGCCAGCAGAGATGGGACGGTTAGCTCCTACGAGCAGTACTTC; CDR3 protein: CASRDGTVSSYEQYF; J gene: TRBJ2-7; D gene: .; V gene: TRBV5-1; clone size: .
CDR3 DNA: TGCGCCAGCAGTGTGGGGCTAGCGGGATCTGGGGCCCAGTACTTC; CDR3 protein: CASSVGLAGSGAQYF; J gene: TRBJ2-5; D gene: TRBD2; V gene: TRBV10-2; clone size: .
CDR3 DNA: TGTGCCAGCGCGGTCGGGCTAGGCCAAGAGACCCAGTACTTC; CDR3 protein: CASAVGLGQETQYF; J gene: TRBJ2-5; D gene: .; V gene: TRBV6-1; clone size: .